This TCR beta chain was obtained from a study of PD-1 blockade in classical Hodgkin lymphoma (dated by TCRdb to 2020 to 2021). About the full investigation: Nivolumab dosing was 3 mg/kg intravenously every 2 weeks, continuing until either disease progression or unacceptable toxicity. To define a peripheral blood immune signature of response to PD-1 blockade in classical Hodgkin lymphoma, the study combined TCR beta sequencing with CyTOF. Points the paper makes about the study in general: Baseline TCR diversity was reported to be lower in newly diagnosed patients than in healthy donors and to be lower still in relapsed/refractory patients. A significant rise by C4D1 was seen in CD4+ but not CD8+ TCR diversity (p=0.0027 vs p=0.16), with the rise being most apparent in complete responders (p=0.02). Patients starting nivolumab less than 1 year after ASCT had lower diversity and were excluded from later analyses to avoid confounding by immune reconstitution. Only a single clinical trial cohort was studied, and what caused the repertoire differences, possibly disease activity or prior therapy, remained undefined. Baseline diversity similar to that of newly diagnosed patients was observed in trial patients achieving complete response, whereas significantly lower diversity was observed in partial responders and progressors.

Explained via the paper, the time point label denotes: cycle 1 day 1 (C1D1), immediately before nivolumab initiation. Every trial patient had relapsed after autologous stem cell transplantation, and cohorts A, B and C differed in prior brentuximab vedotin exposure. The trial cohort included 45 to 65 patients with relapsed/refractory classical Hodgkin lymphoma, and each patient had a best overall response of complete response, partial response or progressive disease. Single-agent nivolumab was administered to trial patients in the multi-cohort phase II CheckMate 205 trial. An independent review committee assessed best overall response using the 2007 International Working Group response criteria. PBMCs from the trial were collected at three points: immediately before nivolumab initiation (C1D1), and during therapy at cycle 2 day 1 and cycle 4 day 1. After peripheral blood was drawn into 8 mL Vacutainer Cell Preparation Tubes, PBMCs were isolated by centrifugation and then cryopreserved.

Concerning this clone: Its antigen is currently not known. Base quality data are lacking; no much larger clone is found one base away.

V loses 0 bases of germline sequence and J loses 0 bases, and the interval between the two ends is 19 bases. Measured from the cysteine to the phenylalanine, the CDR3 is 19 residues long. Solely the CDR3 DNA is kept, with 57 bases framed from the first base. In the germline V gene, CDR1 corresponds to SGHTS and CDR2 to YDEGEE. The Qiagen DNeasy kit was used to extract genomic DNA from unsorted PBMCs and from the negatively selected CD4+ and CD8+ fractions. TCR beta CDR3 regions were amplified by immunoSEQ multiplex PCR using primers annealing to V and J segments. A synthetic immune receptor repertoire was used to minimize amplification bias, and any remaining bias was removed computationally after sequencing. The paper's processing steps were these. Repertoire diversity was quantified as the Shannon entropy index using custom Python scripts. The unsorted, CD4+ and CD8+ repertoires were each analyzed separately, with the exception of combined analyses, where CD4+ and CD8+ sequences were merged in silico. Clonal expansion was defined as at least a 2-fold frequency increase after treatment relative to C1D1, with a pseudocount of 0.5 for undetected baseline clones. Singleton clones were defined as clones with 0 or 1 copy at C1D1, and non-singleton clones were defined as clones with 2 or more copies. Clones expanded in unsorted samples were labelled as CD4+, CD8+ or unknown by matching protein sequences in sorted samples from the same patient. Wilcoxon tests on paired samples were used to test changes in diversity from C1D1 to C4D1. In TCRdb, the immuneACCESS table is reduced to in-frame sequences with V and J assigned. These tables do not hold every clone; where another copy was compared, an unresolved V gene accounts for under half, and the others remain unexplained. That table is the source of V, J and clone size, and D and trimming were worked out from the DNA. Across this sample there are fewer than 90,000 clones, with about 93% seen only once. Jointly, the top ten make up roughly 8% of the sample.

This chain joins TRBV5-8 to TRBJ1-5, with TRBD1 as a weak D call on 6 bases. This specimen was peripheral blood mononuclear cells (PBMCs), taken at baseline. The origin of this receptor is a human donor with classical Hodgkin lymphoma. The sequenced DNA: TGTGCCAGCAGCTTGGTAGTGTCGGGGACACTGTATAGCAATCAGCCCCAGCATTTT. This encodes CASSLVVSGTLYSNQPQHF.